The present entry profiles one T cell receptor (beta chain) with its context. Its antigen is still unknown. The junction had 9 bases not matched to a gene; V was cut back by 8 bases and J by 4 bases. This CDR3 contains 14 residues. The V gene's germline CDR1 is SNHLY and CDR2 FYNNEI. The study ran the assay at deep level. Data came from immunoSEQ multiplex PCR; TCRdb stores just in-frame clones and leaves some out. Of some 550,000 clones in the sample, approximately 97% were seen once. This specimen belongs to a study of shared clonotypes between healthy human individuals. Broader study findings: An anticipated effect of sequencing depth on clonotype sharing among donors was recognized. Estimated clonotype richness was generally higher in naive than memory subsets.

Sequences were obtained from naive CD4+ T cells sorted from blood. Subset given: CD45RA+ positively selected. The chain joins TRBV2 to TRBJ1-1, with TRBD1 identical over 8 bases. The sequence was obtained from a woman aged 30 to 39 in good health. CDR3 residues: CASSKRTGPTEAFF. In nucleotides, the CDR3 is TGTGCCAGCTCGAAACGGACAGGGCCCACTGAAGCTTTCTTT.